The 29 T cell receptor beta chains reported below all come from one sample, sequenced in a study of T cells after yellow fever vaccination. TCRdb processed the 5' RACE reads anew with MiXCR; each CDR3 protein has one entry. Among roughly 330,000 distinct CDR3 sequences listed, around 6.8% were seen once. Sample: PBMCs, taken more than 35 days after the first yellow fever vaccination. The receptors originated from a man aged 18 to 29 who received the YFV17D yellow fever vaccine.

This clonotype is a singleton in its sample. CDR3 loop: CSAEGFWGTAKANTQYF. As DNA, the CDR3 is TGCAGCGCCGAAGGATTCTGGGGGACAGCCAAGGCGAATACGCAGTATTTT. The V and J genes are TRBV29-1 and TRBJ2-3, with 7 bases fitting TRBD1. CDR3 length: 17 residues. Per germline, CDR1 SQVTM and CDR2 ANQGSEA. Trimming removed 7 bases from V and 7 bases from J; junction bases left unmatched: 23.

This rearrangement joins TRBV20-1 to TRBJ2-1; 11 positions match TRBD2. The germline gives CDR1 DFQATT, CDR2 SNEGSKA (reference sequence). The V and J ends lost 1 base and 11 bases, in that order; junction bases with no gene match: 4. This CDR3 spans 13 amino acids. CDR3 residues: CSARAVAGGKQFF. Here the CDR3 DNA reads TGCAGTGCTAGAGCGGTAGCGGGGGGGAAGCAGTTCTTC.

This clonotype was counted at least ten times. The CDR3 is CASSLGGADQPQHF. The CDR3 DNA reads as TGCGCCAGCAGCTTAGGGGGCGCAGATCAGCCCCAGCATTTT. The rearrangement uses TRBV5-1 and TRBJ1-5; 7 bases map to TRBD1. In germline, CDR1 is SGHRS, CDR2 YFSETQ. V lost 2 bases and J lost 5; bases outside the gene matches: 4. The CDR3 is 14 amino acids.

This clonotype was counted a few times. J is TRBJ2-7 and V is TRBV7-8, with D possibly matching TRBD1 (6 bases). This CDR3 has 17 residues. V dropped 5 bases and J dropped 0 bases, with 20 bases sitting between them. Germline CDR1 SGHVS, CDR2 FQNEAQ. The CDR3 nucleotides read TGTGCCAGCAGCGTAGGGATAACAGGGCTAAGCTCCTACGAGCAGTACTTC. Translation gives CASSVGITGLSSYEQYF.

A single count supports this clonotype. A clone one base away is much larger, so this may be a read error. The chain combines TRBV7-9 with TRBJ1-1; D unresolved. The CDR3 consists of 13 residues. Germline CDR1 and CDR2: SEHNR and FQNEAQ (reference sequence). The chain's CDR3 is CASSATGNTDAFF. DNA of the CDR3: TGTGCCAGCAGTGCGACTGGGAACACTGATGCTTTCTTT.

In this sample, this clonotype turned up many times. The chain couples TRBV7-2 to TRBJ2-7; the D gene is possibly TRBD1 (8 bases). Germline V gene sequence: CDR1 SGHTA, CDR2 FQGNSA. V was clipped by 4 bases and J by 4 bases, with 14 bases between them. This CDR3 is 14 amino acids long. CDR3 in amino acids: CASSSIQGGYEQYF. In nucleotides, the CDR3 is TGTGCCAGCAGCTCCATACAGGGGGGGTACGAGCAGTACTTC.

At least ten counts were recorded for this clonotype. CDR3 nucleotides: TGTGCCAGCAGTTTCCTGACCGGGGGGGGAGATACGCAGTATTTT. The encoded protein is CASSFLTGGGDTQYF. The gene calls are TRBV12-3 or TRBV12-4 and TRBJ2-3; 8 nucleotides line up with TRBD2. The trim removed 3 bases at V and 5 bases at J, leaving 7 bases unmatched. CDR3 size: 15 residues.

V usage is TRBV28 and J usage is TRBJ2-3; TRBD2 agrees at 11 bases. The V segment lost 1 base and the J segment 5 bases; nucleotides outside the gene matches: 5. This CDR3 has 16 residues. Germline CDR1 is MDHEN and CDR2 is SYDVKM. The CDR3 reads CASSLFSGGALDTQYF. The CDR3 DNA follows: TGTGCCAGCAGTTTATTTAGCGGGGGGGCCCTAGATACGCAGTATTTT.

This CDR3 is CSVEGGADYGYTF. The CDR3 DNA follows: TGCAGCGTTGAAGGGGGCGCGGACTATGGCTACACCTTC. The chain is built from TRBV29-1 and TRBJ1-2, with D possibly matching TRBD1 (5 bases). Germline loops: CDR1 SQVTM, CDR2 ANQGSEA. Trimming shortened V by 1 base and J by 3 bases, and 9 bases separated the two germline ends. The length of the CDR3 is 13 residues.

The rearrangement uses TRBV10-2 and TRBJ2-2; 8 nucleotides align to TRBD1. V was clipped by 6 bases and J by 4 bases; unmatched bases: 7. Germline lookup yields CDR1 WSHSY and CDR2 SAAADI. The CDR3 length is 15 residues. The CDR3 is CASRDGQGSTGELFF. DNA for the CDR3: TGCGCCAGCAGGGACGGACAGGGATCCACCGGGGAGCTGTTTTTT.

This clonotype was counted between two and nine times. V and J are TRBV29-1 and TRBJ2-1; D ambiguous. The CDR3 spans 14 residues. Per the germline V gene, CDR1 is SQVTM and CDR2 is ANQGSEA. The ends were cut back, 2 bases at V and 1 base at J, with 9 bases in the middle. CDR3 bases: TGCAGCGTTGAATGGCGCCGGTCCTACAATGAGCAGTTCTTC. This sequence encodes CSVEWRRSYNEQFF.

The genes are TRBV2 and TRBJ2-7, with a possible D match to TRBD1 (5 bases). Germline CDR1 and CDR2: SNHLY and FYNNEI. This CDR3 region has 11 residues. Trimming pared 4 bases from V and 8 bases from J, leaving 9 bases between. CDR3 protein: CASSADKQQYV. In DNA, the CDR3 is TGTGCCAGCAGTGCGGACAAGCAGCAGTACGTC.

This clonotype was seen a few times. The chain is built from TRBV5-1 and TRBJ2-1, with D possibly being TRBD1 or TRBD2 (7 bases each). Germline assignment: CDR1 SGHRS and CDR2 YFSETQ. The CDR3 loop spans 14 amino acids. The ends were cut back, 4 bases at V and 9 bases at J, with 17 bases in the middle. CDR3 in amino acids: CASSRTQGRGEQFF. Written as DNA, the CDR3 is TGCGCCAGCAGCAGAACACAGGGGAGGGGTGAGCAGTTCTTC. The full variable domain, rest sourced from reference TRBV5-1 and TRBJ2-1, is KAGVTQTPRYLIKTRGQQVTLSCSPISGHRSVSWYQQTPGQGLQFLFEYFSETQRNKGNFPGRFSGRQFSNSRSEMNVSTLELGDSALYLCASSRTQGRGEQFFGPGTRLTVL.

This clonotype was observed many times. This chain uses TRBV9 with TRBJ1-2; no clear D gene. The CDR3 is 13 residues long. Germline V gene data show CDR1 as SGDLS and CDR2 as YYNGEE. V was shortened by 3 bases and J by 0 bases, with 6 bases between the two germline ends. The CDR3 bases are TGTGCCAGCAGCGCAGCAGCTAACTATGGCTACACCTTC. This gives the protein CASSAAANYGYTF.

The gene calls are TRBV10-3 and TRBJ1-2; TRBD1 aligns across 10 bases. CDR3 length equals 15 residues. V lost 0 bases and J lost 7; bases outside the gene matches: 5. Per germline, CDR1 ENHRY and CDR2 SYGVKD. CDR3 nucleotides: TGTGCCATCAGTGAGTCGGACAGGGGGTTAGGTGGCTACACCTTC. Its translation: CAISESDRGLGGYTF.

A single count supports this clonotype. One base away lies a much larger clone, so this may be a sequencing read error. The chain combines TRBV4-1 with TRBJ2-5; the D is unclear. The CDR3 runs to 14 residues. Germline values: CDR1 MGHRA, CDR2 YSYEKL. CDR3: CASSPIGSQETLYF. For the CDR3, the DNA is TGCGCCAGCAGCCCGATCGGATCCCAAGAGACCCTGTACTTC.

This chain connects TRBV3-1 to TRBJ1-1; TRBD1 is a possible D gene (5 bases). This CDR3 region has 12 residues. Trimming pared 8 bases from V and 3 bases from J, leaving 10 bases between. Germline V CDR1 and CDR2: LGHDT, YNNKEL (reference sequence). The CDR3 spells CASEGYDTEAFF. CDR3 sequence (DNA): TGTGCCAGCGAGGGGTATGACACTGAAGCTTTCTTT.

This clonotype has only a few counts. The chain couples TRBV9 to TRBJ1-2; D remains unclear. The CDR3 has 10 residues. The V and J ends lost 4 bases and 5 bases respectively, with 3 bases between them. Germline lookup yields CDR1 SGDLS and CDR2 YYNGEE. The CDR3 DNA follows: TGTGCCAGCAGCAATTATGGCTACACCTTC. Encoded protein: CASSNYGYTF.

This clonotype was seen at least ten times. The J gene is TRBJ2-7, the V gene TRBV20-1; TRBD2 agrees at 8 bases. Trimming cost V 6 bases and J 1 base; bases outside gene matches: 8. The germline CDR1 and CDR2 sequences are DFQATT and SNEGSKA (reference sequence). The CDR3 extends over 14 amino acids. The CDR3 spells CSALPGGGSYEQYV. Written as DNA, the CDR3 is TGCAGTGCCCTTCCGGGGGGGGGGTCCTACGAGCAGTACGTC.

This clonotype was seen a few times. This chain joins TRBV7-9 and TRBJ1-6; the D gene is possibly TRBD1 (5 bases). Per germline, CDR1 SEHNR and CDR2 FQNEAQ (reference sequence). The length of the CDR3 is 15 residues. Trimming left V 5 bases short and J 6 bases short, with 14 bases between. CDR3 coding DNA: TGTGCCAGCAGCGAGGGACTGCATCGTAATTCACCCCTCCACTTT. This sequence encodes CASSEGLHRNSPLHF.

V is TRBV12-3 or TRBV12-4 and J is TRBJ1-1, with D tentatively TRBD1 (5 bases). Between the trimmed V and J ends, which lost 5 bases and 4 bases, there was a span of 14 bases. The CDR3 loop spans 14 amino acids. The CDR3 DNA reads TGTGCCAGCAGTCCCGGGACTCCACTCACTGAAGCTTTCTTT. It translates to CASSPGTPLTEAFF.

In its sample, this clonotype was seen many times. The chain is built from TRBV7-6 and TRBJ1-2; 11 bases are shared with TRBD1. The CDR3 is 16 residues long. Trimming cost V 1 base and J 4 bases; bases outside gene matches: 5. CDR1 and CDR2 from the germline V gene are SGHVS and FNYEAQ. CDR3 residues: CASSLGGTGGTYGYTF. In nucleotides, the CDR3 is TGTGCCAGCAGCTTAGGGGGGACAGGGGGGACCTATGGCTACACCTTC.

This chain joins TRBV25-1 and TRBJ2-2; D is unclear. Germline CDR1 and CDR2: MGHDK and SYGVNS. With 4 bases removed from V and 3 bases from J, the gap between germline ends came to 12 bases. CDR3 length: 15 residues. The DNA for the CDR3 is TGTGCCAGCAGTGGTGTTCTAAGAGACACCGGGGAGCTGTTTTTT. Protein sequence: CASSGVLRDTGELFF.

This clonotype showed up just a few times. The junction shows a germline mismatch at one end, possibly a read error. The chain is built from TRBV7-9 and TRBJ2-1, with TRBD2 matching over 10 bases. The CDR3 covers 15 residues. The germline gives CDR1 SEHNR, CDR2 FQNEAQ (reference sequence). The CDR3 DNA sequence: TGTGCCAGCAGCCTAGCGGGGGCGCCCGGCAATGAGCAGTTCTTC. This encodes CASSLAGAPGNEQFF.

This clonotype appeared a few times. J is TRBJ2-5 and V is TRBV7-9; possibly TRBD2 for D (7 bases). The CDR3 runs 14 residues. CDR1 is SEHNR, CDR2 FQNEAQ, per germline (reference sequence). V was shortened by 3 bases and J by 3 bases, with 11 bases between the two germline ends. The CDR3 DNA sequence: TGTGCCAGCAGCTTGGGGGGGGCCGAAGAGACCCAGTACTTC. It is translated as CASSLGGAEETQYF.

This clonotype has a handful of counts. The chain joins TRBV27 to TRBJ2-7; a possible D gene is TRBD2 (5 bases). This CDR3 is 14 amino acids long. The germline CDR1 and CDR2 sequences are MNHEY and SMNVEV (reference sequence). V lost 3 bases and J lost 4, with 13 bases in between. The CDR3 here is CASSFGIGAYEQYV. CDR3 in DNA: TGTGCCAGCAGTTTCGGGATCGGAGCTTACGAGCAGTACGTC.

The table lists this clonotype with a few counts. The chain couples TRBV6-5 to TRBJ2-7; D is unclear. CDR1 is MNHEY, CDR2 SVGAGI, per germline. V lost 0 bases and J lost 1, with 13 bases in between. The CDR3 totals 16 residues. The CDR3 DNA reads TGTGCCAGCAGTTACTCGGCGGTCGACAAGTCCTACGAGCAGTACTTC. Amino acids: CASSYSAVDKSYEQYF.

This clonotype was seen many times. This chain links TRBV27 with TRBJ2-5; D unresolved. Trimming pared 3 bases from V and 5 bases from J, leaving 13 bases between. Germline V lookup: CDR1 MNHEY, CDR2 SMNVEV (reference sequence). This CDR3 spans 14 amino acids. CDR3 amino acids: CASSFQIPWETQYF. CDR3 sequence (DNA): TGTGCCAGCAGTTTCCAGATCCCATGGGAGACCCAGTACTTC.

The chain's CDR3 is CASSLLSGVVGDTQYF. The CDR3 nucleotides are TGTGCCAGCAGCCTTCTGAGCGGGGTCGTCGGGGATACGCAGTATTTT. The J gene is TRBJ2-3, the V gene TRBV7-2; TRBD2 aligns across 7 bases. Losses at the gene ends were 5 bases for V and 6 bases for J; bases not matched to a gene: 14. The germline V gene encodes CDR1 SGHTA and CDR2 FQGNSA. This CDR3 spans 16 amino acids. Complete variable domain (other parts from reference TRBV7-2 and TRBJ2-3): GAGVSQSPSNKVTEKGKDVELRCDPISGHTALYWYRQSLGQGLEFLIYFQGNSAPDKSGLPSDRFSAERTGGSVSTLTIQRTQQEDSAVYLCASSLLSGVVGDTQYFGPGTRLTVL.